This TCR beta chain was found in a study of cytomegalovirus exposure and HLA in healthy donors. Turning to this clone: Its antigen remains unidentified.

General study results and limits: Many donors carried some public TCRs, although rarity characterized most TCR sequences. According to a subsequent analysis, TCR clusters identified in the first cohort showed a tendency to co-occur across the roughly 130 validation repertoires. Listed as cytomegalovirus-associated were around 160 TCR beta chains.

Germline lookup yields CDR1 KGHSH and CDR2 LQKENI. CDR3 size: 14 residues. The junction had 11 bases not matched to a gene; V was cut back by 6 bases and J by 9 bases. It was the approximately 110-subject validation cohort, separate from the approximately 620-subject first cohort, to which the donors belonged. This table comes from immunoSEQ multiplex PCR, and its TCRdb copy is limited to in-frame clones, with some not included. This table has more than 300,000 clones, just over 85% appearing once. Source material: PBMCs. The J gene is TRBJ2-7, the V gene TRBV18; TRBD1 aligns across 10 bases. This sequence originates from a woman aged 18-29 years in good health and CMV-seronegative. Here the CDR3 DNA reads TGTGCCAGCTCTGGAGGGACAGGGGAAGGGCTGCAGTACTTC. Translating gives CASSGGTGEGLQYF.